Given below is one T cell receptor beta chain in context. Its antigen is still unknown. This sample stems from a study of T-cell memory formation after mild COVID-19. Study-wide points: CM and EM subsets held most contracting CD4+ clones; EMRA held CD8+ ones. A balance of CD4 and CD8 characterized clones contracting day 15 to 85, whereas later expanders leaned CD4+.

The CDR3 length is 13 residues. V was pared by 4 bases and J by 6 bases, with 9 bases between. Using constant-segment primers, 5'RACE produced TCR alpha and TCR beta cDNA libraries carrying sample barcodes and UMIs. TCRdb reprocessed the 5' RACE reads via MiXCR and lists one record per CDR3 protein. The table shows about 450,000 distinct CDR3 sequences, with roughly a quarter occurring only once. The V and J genes are TRBV12-3 or TRBV12-4 and TRBJ1-4; D is undetermined. This TCR came from an adult woman who had mild COVID-19 (a few samples of this study predate the infection). Cell type and time point are not known. The sample consisted of PBMCs or a T cell subset sorted from them (not recorded which). The CDR3 sequence is CASSSLGYEKLFF. CDR3 bases: TGTGCCAGCAGTTCGCTGGGCTATGAAAAACTGTTTTTT.